The 23 T cell receptor beta chains below all came from one sample that was sequenced in a study of T cell responses to AZD1222 COVID-19 vaccine (dated by TCRdb to the early 2020s). Receptors were amplified or captured by the immunoSEQ multiplex PCR assay. The immuneACCESS repertoire file appears here via TCRdb, limited to in-frame rearrangements. These files lack a portion of the clones; in checked studies, under half of the deficit traces to unresolved V genes, and the cause of the others is not known. For this sample the table gives around 160,000 clones, of which approximately 90% were detected only once. Of the sample, 4% to 6% falls within the top ten clones. In light of the paper, this sample's time point label describes: baseline before first vaccination. Source: peripheral blood, taken on day 0 of AZD1222 vaccination. These receptors came from an adult in good health.

The sample holds one count of this clone. V and J are TRBV5-1 and TRBJ2-7; 7 nucleotides line up with TRBD1. V lost 1 base, J lost 2 bases, and 12 bases stayed unmatched. The germline V gene encodes CDR1 SGHRS and CDR2 YFSETQ. This CDR3 contains 17 residues. The CDR3 coding sequence is TGCGCCAGCAGCTTGTATTCCTCGACAGGGACCCCCTACGAGCAGTACTTC. Its translation: CASSLYSSTGTPYEQYF. Full variable domain (remainder filled in from reference TRBV5-1 and TRBJ2-7): KAGVTQTPRYLIKTRGQQVTLSCSPISGHRSVSWYQQTPGQGLQFLFEYFSETQRNKGNFPGRFSGRQFSNSRSEMNVSTLELGDSALYLCASSLYSSTGTPYEQYFGPGTRLTVT.

The CDR3 DNA sequence: TGTGCCAGCAGCCAAGTACAGGGGGCTCAGCCCCAGCATTTT. As protein: CASSQVQGAQPQHF. V gene TRBV3-1 (or the pseudogene TRBV3-2) combines with J gene TRBJ1-5, with 9 bases matching TRBD1. V lost 1 base to trimming and J lost 6 bases; unmatched junction nucleotides: 1. CDR1 LGHDT and CDR2 YNNKEL come from the germline V gene (reference sequence). CDR3 size: 14 residues.

The CDR3 protein is CASSWDSSYNSPLHF. In DNA, the CDR3 is TGTGCCAGCAGCTGGGACAGCTCCTATAATTCACCCCTCCACTTT. The chain has TRBV7-3 and TRBJ1-6; TRBD1 matches at 7 bases. The CDR3 loop spans 15 amino acids. In germline, CDR1 is SGHTA, CDR2 FQGTGA. The V segment lost 4 bases and the J segment 0 bases; nucleotides outside the gene matches: 0.

The CDR3 DNA reads as TGTGCCAGCAGTGAGGGCGGGGGATCCTACAATGAGCAGTTCTTC. Protein product: CASSEGGGSYNEQFF. The chain uses TRBV2 and TRBJ2-1; 7 nucleotides agree with TRBD2. The CDR3 covers 15 residues. Per the germline V gene, CDR1 is SNHLY and CDR2 is FYNNEI. The junction had 3 bases not matched to a gene; V was cut back by 3 bases and J by 1 base.

This rearrangement joins TRBV5-4 to TRBJ1-3, with D tentatively TRBD1 (6 bases). The CDR3 sequence is 15 residues long. The germline CDR1 and CDR2 sequences are SGHNT and YYREEE (reference sequence). Trimming removed 3 bases at V and 0 bases at J, with 10 bases between. CDR3 in amino acids: CASSSGGHSGNTIYF. As DNA, the CDR3 is TGTGCCAGCAGCTCCGGGGGCCACTCTGGAAACACCATATATTTT.

J is TRBJ2-2 and V is TRBV6-6, with 7 bases identical to TRBD1. With V trimmed by 2 bases and J by 4 bases, 7 bases remained unmatched. CDR3 size: 16 residues. Germline assignment: CDR1 MNHNY and CDR2 SVGAGI (reference sequence). The CDR3, as DNA: TGTGCCAGCAGTTACACCGGACAGGTCGGCACCGGGGAGCTGTTTTTT. Encoded protein: CASSYTGQVGTGELFF.

V usage is TRBV7-9 and J usage is TRBJ2-1; 13 nucleotides match TRBD2. The CDR3 runs to 15 residues. Losses at the gene ends were 4 bases for V and 7 bases for J; bases not matched to a gene: 4. Germline lookup yields CDR1 SEHNR and CDR2 FQNEAQ (reference sequence). The CDR3 here is CASSYPGLAGNEQFF. As DNA, the CDR3 is TGTGCCAGCAGCTACCCGGGACTAGCGGGGAATGAGCAGTTCTTC.

The chain combines TRBV7-6 with TRBJ1-1; 10 bases match TRBD1. CDR1 and CDR2 from the germline V gene are SGHVS and FNYEAQ. The CDR3 sequence is 15 residues long. The junction had 8 bases not matched to a gene; V was cut back by 5 bases and J by 5 bases. The CDR3 here is CASSKSGQGRTEAFF. In DNA form, the CDR3 reads TGTGCCAGCAGCAAATCGGGACAGGGGCGGACTGAAGCTTTCTTT.

This clone has a handful of counts. This chain links TRBV27 with TRBJ2-2; 10 bases map to TRBD2. The length of the CDR3 is 14 residues. V shed 8 bases, J shed 1 base, and the junction held 1 base outside the gene matches. Germline CDR1 reads MNHEY; CDR2 reads SMNVEV (reference sequence). CDR3 DNA: TGTGCCAGCCGGACTAGCGGGAACACCGGGGAGCTGTTTTTT. Amino acids: CASRTSGNTGELFF.

The chain combines TRBV5-8 with TRBJ1-6; 7 bases agree with TRBD1. This CDR3 is built from 16 residues. Unmatched junction bases numbered 8, after V lost 1 base and J lost 7 bases. CDR1 SGHTS and CDR2 YDEGEE come from the germline V gene. The CDR3 region has the DNA TGTGCCAGCAGCTTGAATACGGGACAGAGGAATTCACCCCTCCACTTT. Translating gives CASSLNTGQRNSPLHF. Full variable domain (remainder filled in from reference TRBV5-8 and TRBJ1-6): EAGVTQSPTHLIKTRGQQATLRCSPISGHTSVYWYQQALGLGLQFLLWYDEGEERNRGNFPPRFSGRQFPNYSSELNVNALELEDSALYLCASSLNTGQRNSPLHFGNGTRLTVT.

J is TRBJ1-6 and V is TRBV18; a weak D match, TRBD1 (6 bases). V was pared by 1 base and J by 0 bases, with 10 bases between. CDR3 size: 17 residues. Germline-derived CDR1 and CDR2 are KGHSH and LQKENI. The CDR3 here is CASSPRTVSSYNSPLHF. The DNA for the CDR3 is TGTGCCAGCTCACCACGGACAGTCAGCTCCTATAATTCACCCCTCCACTTT.

The CDR3: CASSIPGTGEDEQYF. The CDR3 DNA is TGCGCCAGCAGCATTCCCGGGACAGGGGAGGACGAGCAGTACTTC. The rearrangement uses TRBV5-1 and TRBJ2-7, with 10 bases that match TRBD1. The CDR3 consists of 15 residues. The germline V gene has CDR1 SGHRS and CDR2 YFSETQ. Unmatched junction bases numbered 9, after V lost 4 bases and J lost 5 bases.

The chain recombines TRBV3-1 (or the pseudogene TRBV3-2) with TRBJ1-1, with D perhaps TRBD1 (6 bases). This CDR3 contains 16 residues. V lost 4 bases and J 2 bases, leaving 17 bases between the germline ends. The germline gives CDR1 LGHDT, CDR2 YNNKEL (reference sequence). The CDR3 protein is CASSPLQGWVNTEAFF. The CDR3 DNA follows: TGTGCCAGCAGCCCTTTACAGGGATGGGTAAACACTGAAGCTTTCTTT.

This clone was detected a few times. This chain uses TRBV6-5 with TRBJ1-4; D is unclear. This CDR3 spans 13 amino acids. V was trimmed by 10 bases and J by 5 bases, leaving 14 bases between them. Germline CDR1 and CDR2: MNHEY and SVGAGI. In DNA form, the CDR3 reads TGTGCCACCCGAACCCCCGGGAATGAAAAACTGTTTTTT. It specifies CATRTPGNEKLFF.

The V and J genes are TRBV6-5 and TRBJ1-2, with 7 positions matching TRBD1. With V trimmed by 2 bases and J by 4 bases, 7 bases remained unmatched. Germline V CDR1 and CDR2: MNHEY, SVGAGI. The length of the CDR3 is 15 residues. The CDR3 spells CASSYGQAGLYGYTF. CDR3 DNA: TGTGCCAGCAGTTACGGACAGGCGGGCCTCTATGGCTACACCTTC.

This clone is a singleton in its sample. This sequence joins TRBV7-4 and TRBJ1-1; possible D gene TRBD1, 5 bases. This CDR3 contains 13 residues. V lost 0 bases to trimming and J lost 11 bases, with 13 bases between them. The germline gives CDR1 SGHVT, CDR2 SQSDAQ. The CDR3: CASSLAVGACAFF. CDR3 nucleotide sequence: TGTGCCAGCAGCTTAGCTGTAGGGGCGTGCGCTTTCTTT.

J is TRBJ1-3 and V is TRBV19; no clear D gene. Germline V gene sequence: CDR1 LNHDA, CDR2 SQIVND (reference sequence). V was pared by 1 base and J by 0 bases, with 16 bases between. This CDR3 region has 18 residues. CDR3 region: CASSIVFADEISGNTIYF. The CDR3 coding sequence is TGTGCCAGTAGTATAGTCTTTGCGGATGAAATCTCTGGAAACACCATATATTTT.

This clone was recorded only once. The chain couples TRBV9 to TRBJ2-5; 12 nucleotides align to TRBD2. The CDR3 spans 15 residues. Looked up from germline, CDR1 is SGDLS and CDR2 is YYNGEE. With 5 bases clipped from V and 6 bases from J, the junction kept 8 bases outside the gene matches. CDR3 residues: CASSALAGGRKTQYF. DNA of the CDR3: TGTGCCAGCAGTGCTCTAGCGGGGGGGCGAAAGACCCAGTACTTC.

The V gene is TRBV12-3 or TRBV12-4, the J gene TRBJ2-5; D is possibly TRBD2 (5 bases). The CDR3 contains 13 residues. V lost 5 bases and J lost 5, with 12 bases in between. The DNA of the CDR3 is TGTGCCAGCAGTAGCGCGGGTCGGGAGACCCAGTACTTC. The encoded protein is CASSSAGRETQYF.

The sample holds one count of this clone. The chain links TRBV5-1 to TRBJ2-7; D may be TRBD1 or TRBD2 (5 bases each). The CDR3 runs to 14 residues. Trimming removed 0 bases from V and 0 bases from J, with 7 bases in between. Germline values: CDR1 SGHRS, CDR2 YFSETQ. The CDR3 loop reads CASSLEGSSYEQYF. Here the CDR3 DNA reads TGCGCCAGCAGCTTGGAGGGGAGCTCCTACGAGCAGTACTTC.

Here the CDR3 DNA reads TGTGCCAGCAGTTACAACTCGGGAACTAATGAAAAACTGTTTTTT. It specifies CASSYNSGTNEKLFF. The chain joins TRBV6-6 to TRBJ1-4; no firm D call. V dropped 2 bases and J dropped 1 base, with 8 bases sitting between them. The germline V gene encodes CDR1 MNHNY and CDR2 SVGAGI (reference sequence). The CDR3 loop spans 15 amino acids.

The rearrangement uses TRBV11-3 and TRBJ1-1; D unresolved. CDR1 and CDR2 (germline): SGHNT, YENEEA. Trimming left V 5 bases short and J 1 base short, with 8 bases between. There are 13 residues in the CDR3. The CDR3, as DNA: TGTGCCAGCAGCAATGAGGGGAACACTGAAGCTTTCTTT. Residues: CASSNEGNTEAFF.

The rearrangement links TRBV5-6 to TRBJ1-2, with a weak D call TRBD1 (5 bases). CDR1 is SGHDT and CDR2 is YYEEEE in the germline V gene. V lost 2 bases and J lost 6, with 14 bases in between. The length of the CDR3 is 14 residues. CDR3 loop: CASSFPGGWNGYTF. The CDR3 DNA reads as TGTGCCAGCAGCTTCCCTGGGGGGTGGAATGGCTACACCTTC.